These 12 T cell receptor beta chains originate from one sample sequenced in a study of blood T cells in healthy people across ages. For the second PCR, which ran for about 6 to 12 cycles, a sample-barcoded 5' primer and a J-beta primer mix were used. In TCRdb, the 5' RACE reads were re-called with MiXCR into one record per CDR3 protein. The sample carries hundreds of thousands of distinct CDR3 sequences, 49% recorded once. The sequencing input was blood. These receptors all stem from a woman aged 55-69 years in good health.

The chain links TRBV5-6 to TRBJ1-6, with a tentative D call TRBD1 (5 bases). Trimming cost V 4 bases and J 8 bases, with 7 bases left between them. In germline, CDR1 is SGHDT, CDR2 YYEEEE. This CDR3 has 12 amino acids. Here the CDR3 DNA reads TGTGCCAGCAGCATCAGGGATTCACCCCTCCACTTT. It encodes CASSIRDSPLHF.

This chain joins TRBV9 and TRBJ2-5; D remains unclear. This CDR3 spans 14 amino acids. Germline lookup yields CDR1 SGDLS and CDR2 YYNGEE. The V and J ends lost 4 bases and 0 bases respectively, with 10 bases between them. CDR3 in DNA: TGTGCCAGCAGCCGGTCCGCAAACCAAGAGACCCAGTACTTC. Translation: CASSRSANQETQYF.

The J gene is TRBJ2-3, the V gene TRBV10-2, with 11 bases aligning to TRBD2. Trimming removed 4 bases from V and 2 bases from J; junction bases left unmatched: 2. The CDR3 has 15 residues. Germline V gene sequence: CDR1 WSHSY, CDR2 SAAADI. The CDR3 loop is CASSVAGGFTDTQYF. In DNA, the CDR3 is TGCGCCAGCAGTGTAGCGGGAGGGTTCACAGATACGCAGTATTTT.

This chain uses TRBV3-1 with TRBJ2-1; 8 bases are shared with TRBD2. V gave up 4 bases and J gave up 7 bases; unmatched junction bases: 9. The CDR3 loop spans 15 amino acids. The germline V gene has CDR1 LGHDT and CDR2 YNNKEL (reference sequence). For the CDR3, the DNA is TGTGCCAGCAGCCCCTCAGCGGGAGTCAGTAATGAGCAGTTCTTC. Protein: CASSPSAGVSNEQFF.

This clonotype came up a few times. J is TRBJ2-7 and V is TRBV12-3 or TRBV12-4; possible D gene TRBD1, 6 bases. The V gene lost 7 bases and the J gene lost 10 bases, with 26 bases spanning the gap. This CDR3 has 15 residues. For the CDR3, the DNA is TGTGCCAGCACTCAGAGCCGGGACACGGGCGGTCCCCAGTACTTC. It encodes CASTQSRDTGGPQYF.

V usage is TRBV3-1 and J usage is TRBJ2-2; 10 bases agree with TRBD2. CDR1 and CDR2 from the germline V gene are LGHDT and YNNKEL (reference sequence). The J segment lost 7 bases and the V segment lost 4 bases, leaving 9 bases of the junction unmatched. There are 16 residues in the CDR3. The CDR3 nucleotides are TGTGCCAGCAGCCGGCAACTAGCGGGATATCTCGGGGAGCTGTTTTTT. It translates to CASSRQLAGYLGELFF.

The CDR3 spells CASSQLSGLAGYTF. CDR3 DNA sequence: TGTGCCAGCAGCCAACTGTCGGGCCTGGCTGGCTACACCTTC. The chain couples TRBV14 to TRBJ1-2; D gene ambiguous. The germline CDR1 and CDR2 sequences are SGHDN and FVKESK. The CDR3 runs 14 residues. Trimming cost V 2 bases and J 7 bases, with 14 bases left between them. Together with reference TRBV14 and TRBJ1-2, the CDR3 gives the full variable domain: EAGVTQFPSHSVIEKGQTVTLRCDPISGHDNLYWYRRVMGKEIKFLLHFVKESKQDESGMPNNRFLAERTGGTYSTLKVQPAELEDSGVYFCASSQLSGLAGYTFGSGTRLTVV.

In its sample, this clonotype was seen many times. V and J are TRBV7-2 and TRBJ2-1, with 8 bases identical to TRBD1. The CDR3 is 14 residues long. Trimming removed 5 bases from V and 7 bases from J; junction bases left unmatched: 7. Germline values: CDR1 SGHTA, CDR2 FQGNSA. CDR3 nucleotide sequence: TGTGCCAGCAGCCGCTCACAGGGGGTGAATGAGCAGTTCTTC. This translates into CASSRSQGVNEQFF.

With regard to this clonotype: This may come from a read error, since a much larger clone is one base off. The CDR3 coding sequence is TGCAGTGCTTGCGGGGGACACAATGAGCAGTTCTTC. Translated: CSACGGHNEQFF. The chain links TRBV20-1 to TRBJ2-1; 7 bases match TRBD2. J was trimmed by 5 bases and V by 5 bases; bases with no gene match: 3. The CDR3 has 12 amino acids. Looked up from germline, CDR1 is DFQATT and CDR2 is SNEGSKA (reference sequence).

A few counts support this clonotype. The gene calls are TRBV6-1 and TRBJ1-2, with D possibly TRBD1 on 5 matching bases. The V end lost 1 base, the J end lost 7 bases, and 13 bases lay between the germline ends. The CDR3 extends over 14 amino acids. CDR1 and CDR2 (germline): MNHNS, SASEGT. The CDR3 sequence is CASSEVGRVAGYTF. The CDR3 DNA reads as TGTGCCAGCAGTGAAGTAGGCAGGGTGGCTGGCTACACCTTC.

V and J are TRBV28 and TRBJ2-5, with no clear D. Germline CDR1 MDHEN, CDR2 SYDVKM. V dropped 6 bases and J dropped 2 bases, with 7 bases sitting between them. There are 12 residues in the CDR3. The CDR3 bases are TGTGCCAGCAGAGCTCTTCAAGAGACCCAGTACTTC. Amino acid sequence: CASRALQETQYF.

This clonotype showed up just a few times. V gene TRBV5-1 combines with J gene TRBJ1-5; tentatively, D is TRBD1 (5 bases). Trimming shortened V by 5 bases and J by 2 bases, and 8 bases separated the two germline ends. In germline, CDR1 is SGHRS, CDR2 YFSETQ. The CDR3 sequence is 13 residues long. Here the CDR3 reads CASSGDGNQPQHF. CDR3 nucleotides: TGCGCCAGCAGTGGGGACGGCAATCAGCCCCAGCATTTT.